One T cell receptor beta chain is described in this entry. Its cognate antigen is unknown. This CDR3 comprises 18 residues. Germline values: CDR1 MDHEN, CDR2 SYDVKM. V lost 5 bases to trimming and J lost 0 bases; unmatched junction nucleotides: 14. Some 30,000 T cell genomes (roughly 0.2 ug DNA) went into each sorted-subset replicate. TCRdb's table, derived via immunoSEQ multiplex PCR, lists solely in-frame clones and lacks some. The sample has about 610,000 clones, 95% to 96% seen once. This entry belongs to a study of shared clonotypes between healthy human individuals. In the study overall: Per donor, CD8 memory used one plate, CD8 naive used two, CD4 memory used three and CD4 naive used three.

The study's findings and limits: Non-shared clonotypes were found to have lower generation probabilities than the clonotypes that were shared by all four of the sorted-subset donors.

Naive CD8 cells comprised CD45RO-negative, CCR7-positively selected cells, excluding terminally differentiated effector memory CD45RA+ cells. J is TRBJ2-5 and V is TRBV28; 8 bases match TRBD2. This clonotype was obtained from a woman in her 30s in good health. Material: naive CD8+ T cells sorted from blood. The CDR3 reads CASSIWTSSEEYQETQYF. CDR3 nucleotide sequence: TGTGCCAGCAGTATCTGGACTAGCAGTGAAGAGTACCAAGAGACCCAGTACTTC. Combining the CDR3 with reference TRBV28 and TRBJ2-5 gives the whole variable domain DVKVTQSSRYLVKRTGEKVFLECVQDMDHENMFWYRQDPGLGLRLIYFSYDVKMKEKGDIPEGYSVSREKKERFSLILESASTNQTSMYLCASSIWTSSEEYQETQYFGPGTRLLVL.